The 23 T cell receptor beta chains listed next were all sequenced from one sample in a study of shared clonotypes between healthy human individuals. Naivety among CD8 cells was defined by CD45RO negativity and positive CCR7 selection, thereby excluding terminally differentiated effector memory CD45RA+ cells. Only in-frame clones appear in the TCRdb table, and some are missing; sequencing was by immunoSEQ multiplex PCR. Of about 2.1 million clones in the sample, over 85% were seen once. Input material: naive CD8+ T cells from PBMCs. These receptor sequences come from a man younger than 30 in good health. Some clones in this sample may be carry-over from other donors' samples.

The chain employs TRBV7-9 and TRBJ2-7; no firm D call. Trimming removed 3 bases from V and 2 bases from J, with 11 bases in between. CDR1 is SEHNR, CDR2 FQNEAQ, per germline (reference sequence). The CDR3 runs 14 residues. DNA for the CDR3: TGTGCCAGCAGCTTCTCCAGCCTGACCTACGAGCAGTACTTC. Translation: CASSFSSLTYEQYF.

The gene calls are TRBV4-3 and TRBJ1-1; possible D gene TRBD1, 6 bases. The CDR3 has 13 residues. Trimming pared 0 bases from V and 9 bases from J, leaving 11 bases between. Germline-derived CDR1 and CDR2 are LGHNA and YSLEER. The CDR3 here is CASSQDLRGQAFF. The CDR3 DNA follows: TGCGCCAGCAGCCAAGATCTCAGGGGTCAAGCTTTCTTT.

The chain links TRBV4-1 to TRBJ2-7, with D possibly TRBD1 on 6 matching bases. The germline V gene encodes CDR1 MGHRA and CDR2 YSYEKL. V was trimmed by 1 base and J by 2 bases, leaving 18 bases between them. The CDR3 covers 17 residues. The CDR3 DNA reads as TGCGCCAGCAGCCAAGTTGGTTGGACAGCACCTACCTACGAGCAGTACTTC. Residues: CASSQVGWTAPTYEQYF.

V is TRBV19 and J is TRBJ2-6, with D uncertain. Germline CDR1 reads LNHDA; CDR2 reads SQIVND (reference sequence). The CDR3 loop spans 14 amino acids. Trimming took 6 bases from V and 4 from J, leaving 10 bases between them. CDR3 amino acids: CASREWLGANVLTF. The DNA of the CDR3 is TGTGCCAGTAGGGAATGGTTGGGGGCCAACGTCCTGACTTTC.

The chain is built from TRBV19 and TRBJ1-5; possible D gene TRBD1, 5 bases. The V and J ends lost 0 bases and 6 bases respectively, with 15 bases between them. The germline V gene encodes CDR1 LNHDA and CDR2 SQIVND (reference sequence). The CDR3 is made up of 16 amino acids. DNA for the CDR3: TGTGCCAGTAGTATAGATCGGAACGGAGGGGTTCAGCCCCAGCATTTT. This gives the protein CASSIDRNGGVQPQHF.

The chain couples TRBV9 to TRBJ2-7; tentative D call: TRBD2 (6 bases). Germline V lookup: CDR1 SGDLS, CDR2 YYNGEE. Trimming removed 3 bases from V and 0 bases from J, with 13 bases in between. The CDR3 has 15 residues. The CDR3 bases are TGTGCCAGCAGCGCGGGGGACTCCAGCTCCTACGAGCAGTACTTC. This encodes CASSAGDSSSYEQYF.

This chain uses TRBV27 with TRBJ2-1, with 9 bases matching TRBD2. J lost 8 bases, V lost 3 bases, and 8 bases had no gene match. The CDR3 runs 15 residues. The germline V gene encodes CDR1 MNHEY and CDR2 SMNVEV (reference sequence). The CDR3: CASSFLAGIEHEQFF. As DNA, the CDR3 is TGTGCCAGCAGTTTCCTAGCGGGAATAGAACATGAGCAGTTCTTC.

This chain connects TRBV9 to TRBJ2-1; TRBD1 might be the D (5 bases). Germline V gene lookup returns CDR1 SGDLS and CDR2 YYNGEE. The V end was cut by 4 bases, the J end by 8 bases, with 10 bases between. CDR3 length equals 12 residues. The CDR3 reads CASSSPGYEQFF. The CDR3 nucleotides read TGTGCCAGCAGCTCCCCAGGGTATGAGCAGTTCTTC.

This chain links TRBV9 with TRBJ1-1, with D unclear. V was pared by 0 bases and J by 0 bases, with 9 bases between. This CDR3 is built from 15 residues. CDR1 is SGDLS and CDR2 is YYNGEE in the germline V gene. CDR3 amino acids: CASSVATHLNTEAFF. For the CDR3, the DNA is TGTGCCAGCAGCGTAGCTACACATCTGAACACTGAAGCTTTCTTT.

The rearrangement links TRBV4-2 to TRBJ2-2, with D possibly matching TRBD2 (6 bases). Trimming cost V 1 base and J 1 base, with 13 bases left between them. The CDR3 is made up of 17 amino acids. Germline lookup yields CDR1 LGHNA and CDR2 YNFKEQ. CDR3 DNA sequence: TGTGCCAGCAGCCAAGTCGGGGGACCTTGGAACACCGGGGAGCTGTTTTTT. Translation gives CASSQVGGPWNTGELFF.

A note on this clone: At the DNA level, this CDR3 is encoded by other sequences in the same sample as well. This chain connects TRBV15 to TRBJ2-7, with TRBD2 matching 7 bases. This CDR3 is 14 amino acids long. V lost 5 bases, J lost 1 base, and 5 bases stayed unmatched. Germline V gene lookup returns CDR1 LNHNV and CDR2 YYDKDF (reference sequence). The CDR3 spells CATSGGGGSYEQYF. DNA for the CDR3: TGTGCCACCAGCGGGGGGGGAGGTTCCTACGAGCAGTACTTC.

The chain couples TRBV5-1 to TRBJ2-7; TRBD2 aligns across 15 bases. V lost 5 bases, J lost 4 bases, and 1 base stayed unmatched. Germline values: CDR1 SGHRS, CDR2 YFSETQ. This CDR3 comprises 14 residues. For the CDR3, the DNA is TGCGCCAGCAGGGGGACTAGCGGGAGGTACGAGCAGTACTTC. Protein product: CASRGTSGRYEQYF.

This sequence joins TRBV7-9 and TRBJ1-2; D is undetermined. Germline V gene lookup returns CDR1 SEHNR and CDR2 FQNEAQ (reference sequence). CDR3 length equals 15 residues. V was pared by 7 bases and J by 6 bases, with 21 bases between. CDR3 nucleotides: TGTGCCAGCAATCATCTGGAGCGGCAGGTGGATGGCTACACCTTC. Translating it yields CASNHLERQVDGYTF. The full variable domain, its missing parts supplied by reference TRBV7-9 and TRBJ1-2, is DTGVSQNPRHKITKRGQNVTFRCDPISEHNRLYWYRQTLGQGPEFLTYFQNEAQLEKSRLLSDRFSAERPKGSFSTLEIQRTEQGDSAMYLCASNHLERQVDGYTFGSGTRLTVV.

V usage is TRBV28 and J usage is TRBJ1-4, with no clear D. Trimming stripped 8 bases from V and 4 bases from J, with 14 bases between. The germline CDR1 and CDR2 sequences are MDHEN and SYDVKM. The CDR3 loop spans 14 amino acids. The CDR3 bases are TGTGCCAGCCATGAAGGCGGGTATAATGAAAAACTGTTTTTT. Protein sequence: CASHEGGYNEKLFF.

This chain uses TRBV29-1 with TRBJ2-7; D possibly corresponds to TRBD1 (6 bases). Germline CDR1 reads SQVTM; CDR2 reads ANQGSEA. V was clipped by 6 bases and J by 0 bases, with 15 bases between them. This CDR3 is 14 amino acids long. The CDR3 protein is CSVAGGASSYEQYF. The DNA for the CDR3 is TGCAGCGTCGCTGGGGGCGCGAGCTCCTACGAGCAGTACTTC.

J is TRBJ1-2 and V is TRBV30; D is ambiguous. V was clipped by 3 bases and J by 0 bases, with 8 bases between them. Germline V gene lookup returns CDR1 GTSNPN and CDR2 SVGIG (reference sequence). CDR3 length: 13 residues. The CDR3 is CAWSPDTNYGYTF. CDR3 sequence (DNA): TGTGCCTGGAGCCCGGATACTAACTATGGCTACACCTTC.

The V and J genes are TRBV2 and TRBJ1-4; D is perhaps TRBD1 (5 bases). V shed 5 bases and J shed 3 bases, with 13 bases lying between them. Germline CDR1 SNHLY, CDR2 FYNNEI. This CDR3 region has 15 residues. The CDR3 protein is CASSQTQGANEKLFF. DNA of the CDR3: TGTGCCAGCAGTCAAACCCAGGGCGCTAATGAAAAACTGTTTTTT.

The chain combines TRBV4-1 with TRBJ2-7; either TRBD1 or TRBD2 may supply D (5 bases each). The germline gives CDR1 MGHRA, CDR2 YSYEKL. CDR3 length: 14 amino acids. With 4 bases removed from V and 3 bases from J, the gap between germline ends came to 13 bases. The CDR3 DNA follows: TGCGCCAGCAGCCCCCGGGACGGAGACTACGAGCAGTACTTC. Amino acid sequence: CASSPRDGDYEQYF.

The rearrangement joins TRBV19 to TRBJ1-4; D not resolved. Deletions cut 11 bases from V and 7 bases from J, with 11 bases between. The CDR3 extends over 11 amino acids. CDR1 is LNHDA and CDR2 is SQIVND in the germline V gene (reference sequence). CDR3 bases: TGTGCCGGCGACTTCGTTGAAAAACTGTTTTTT. It encodes CAGDFVEKLFF.

CDR3 nucleotide sequence: TGCGCCAGCAGCCCCCCCGGACTGACATACACAGATACGCAGTATTTT. Its translation is CASSPPGLTYTDTQYF. This chain uses TRBV5-1 with TRBJ2-3; a weak D match, TRBD2 (5 bases). Trimming removed 4 bases at V and 2 bases at J, with 17 bases between. The germline V gene encodes CDR1 SGHRS and CDR2 YFSETQ. CDR3 length equals 16 residues. The whole variable domain, remainder taken from reference TRBV5-1 and TRBJ2-3, is KAGVTQTPRYLIKTRGQQVTLSCSPISGHRSVSWYQQTPGQGLQFLFEYFSETQRNKGNFPGRFSGRQFSNSRSEMNVSTLELGDSALYLCASSPPGLTYTDTQYFGPGTRLTVL.

The V and J genes are TRBV5-6 and TRBJ2-7, with TRBD2 identical over 10 bases. V lost 4 bases to trimming and J lost 4 bases; unmatched junction nucleotides: 8. Germline lookup yields CDR1 SGHDT and CDR2 YYEEEE. The length of the CDR3 is 15 residues. The CDR3 spells CASSPGLASGYEQYF. CDR3 DNA sequence: TGTGCCAGCAGCCCGGGACTAGCGTCCGGTTACGAGCAGTACTTC.

The gene calls are TRBV9 and TRBJ2-7; 7 positions agree with TRBD1. V gave up 2 bases and J gave up 3 bases; unmatched junction bases: 5. This CDR3 is 14 amino acids long. Looked up from germline, CDR1 is SGDLS and CDR2 is YYNGEE. CDR3 residues: CASSVGTAFYEQYF. The CDR3 DNA reads as TGTGCCAGCAGCGTTGGGACAGCTTTCTACGAGCAGTACTTC.

The DNA for the CDR3 is TGTGCCAGCAGTCCGGGGACGAGTTTTGGTCCCGAGCAGTACTTC. Its protein product is CASSPGTSFGPEQYF. The chain carries TRBV27 and TRBJ2-7; D may correspond to TRBD1 or TRBD2 (5 bases each). The length of the CDR3 is 15 residues. Germline CDR1 and CDR2: MNHEY and SMNVEV (reference sequence). The ends were cut back, 5 bases at V and 6 bases at J, with 20 bases in the middle.